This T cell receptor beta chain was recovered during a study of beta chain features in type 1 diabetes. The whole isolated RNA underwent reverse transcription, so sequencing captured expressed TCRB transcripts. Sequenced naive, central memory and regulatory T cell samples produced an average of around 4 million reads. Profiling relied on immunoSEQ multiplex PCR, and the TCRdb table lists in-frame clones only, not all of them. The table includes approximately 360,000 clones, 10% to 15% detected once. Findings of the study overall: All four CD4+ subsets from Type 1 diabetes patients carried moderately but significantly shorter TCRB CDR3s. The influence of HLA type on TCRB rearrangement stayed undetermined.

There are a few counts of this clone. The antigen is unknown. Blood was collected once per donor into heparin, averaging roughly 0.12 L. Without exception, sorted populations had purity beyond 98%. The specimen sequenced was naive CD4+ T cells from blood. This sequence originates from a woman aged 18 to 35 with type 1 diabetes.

The CDR3 nucleotides read TGTGCCAGCAGTCCCCGGGGTAGCGGGGTCAATGAGCAGTTCTTC. Translated, it gives CASSPRGSGVNEQFF. The chain couples TRBV2 to TRBJ2-1; 8 nucleotides line up with TRBD2. The length of the CDR3 is 15 residues. Germline CDR1 is SNHLY and CDR2 is FYNNEI. V lost 5 bases and J lost 6; bases outside the gene matches: 9.